This TCR beta chain was sequenced in a study of identical twins. Remarks on this clonotype: Antigen specificity is unknown.

Whole-study results and caveats: Alpha sequences that were out-of-frame and twin-shared showed an excess of low generation probability. The authors noted that invariant MAIT and iNKT cells could partly confound zero-insertion analyses.

V lost 3 bases and J lost 5; bases outside the gene matches: 4. The V gene's germline CDR1 is SGHTA and CDR2 FQGNSA. This CDR3 has 15 amino acids. Each CDR3 protein is one row after TCRdb ran MiXCR on the 5' RACE reads. The sample contains about 890,000 distinct CDR3 sequences, 9% to 15% of which appear only once. These data were also filed under a second study, of yellow fever vaccine responses in identical twins.

The sequence was obtained from a woman under 30 in good health. The chain combines TRBV7-2 with TRBJ2-2, with TRBD1 matching 9 bases. What was sequenced was PBMCs. The chain's CDR3 is CASSLGDRVTGELFF. Here the CDR3 DNA reads TGTGCCAGCAGCTTGGGGGACAGGGTTACCGGGGAGCTGTTTTTT.